These T cell receptor beta chains were read from a single sample in a study of post-analysis software for immune sequencing data. Each CDR3 protein gets one entry after TCRdb re-called the PCR reads with MiXCR. Of some 800,000 distinct CDR3 sequences in the sample, more than 45% were seen once. The sequenced sample was blood. The receptors come from a girl aged 5-17 years with multiple sclerosis. Each CDR3 is given with its conserved first and last residue. The D gene is left open where the match is weak.

j_call | d_call | v_call | cdr3_aa
TRBJ1-5 | TRBD1 | TRBV5-5 | CASSLGQGGNQGPQHF
TRBJ2-1 | - | TRBV27 | CASSLFDQGFDEQFF
TRBJ2-5 | TRBD2 | TRBV7-9 | CASSVTSGNQETQYF
TRBJ2-1 | - | TRBV7-9 | CASSSQHEQFF
TRBJ2-7 | - | TRBV29-1 | CSVEEGPDFGKYF
TRBJ2-7 | - | TRBV5-6 | CASSLGLPRGYEQYF
TRBJ2-5 | - | TRBV29-1 | CSAGNGVETQYF
TRBJ2-1 | TRBD1 | TRBV5-4 | CASSLAGQASNEQFF
TRBJ2-7 | - | TRBV6-6 | CASSPCYEQYF
TRBJ2-6 | - | TRBV4-3 | CASSPLAAASSGANVLTF
TRBJ1-1 | TRBD1 | TRBV6-6 | CASSHDRGRSEAFF